The 19 T cell receptor beta chains listed next were all sequenced from one sample in a study of neoadjuvant anti-PD-1 for oral cavity cancer (TCRdb year 2021). Library creation used the immunoSEQ multiplex PCR assay. Sourced from immuneACCESS, this table was stored by TCRdb with only in-frame sequences that have V and J called. A share of the clones is absent; for the studies checked, an unresolved V gene accounts for under half, and the remainder has no known explanation. The sample has approximately 13,000 clones on record, around 70% of them singletons. About 3% of the sample comes from the top ten. What this sample's time point label stands for: after neoadjuvant nivolumab, at surgical resection. The specimen comprised PBMCs, sampled after nivolumab (anti-PD-1) treatment. These TCRs come from a person aged 35-80 years with oral cavity squamous cell carcinoma.

Points on this clone: One end of the junction varies from germline; a read error may be responsible. The chain carries TRBV5-6 and TRBJ2-7; D unclear. The germline CDR1 and CDR2 sequences are SGHDT and YYEEEE. The CDR3 has 11 amino acids. The chain's CDR3 is CTSSPLYEQYF. The CDR3, as DNA: TGTACCAGCAGTCCGCTCTACGAGCAGTACTTC. Together with reference TRBV5-6 and TRBJ2-7, the CDR3 gives the full variable domain: DAGVTQSPTHLIKTRGQQVTLRCSPKSGHDTVSWYQQALGQGPQFIFQYYEEEERQRGNFPDRFSGHQFPNYSSELNVNALLLGDSALYLCTSSPLYEQYFGPGTRLTVT.

The DNA for the CDR3 is TGTGCCAGTAGTATAGGATTCGGGACAGGGGAACCCCAAGAGACCCAGTACTTC. The encoded protein is CASSIGFGTGEPQETQYF. The V call is TRBV19, the J call TRBJ2-5; 10 nucleotides agree with TRBD1. Unmatched junction bases numbered 9, after V lost 1 base and J lost 1 base. From germline, CDR1 is LNHDA and CDR2 SQIVND (reference sequence). This CDR3 is 18 amino acids long.

This clone was seen only a few times. V is TRBV5-6 and J is TRBJ2-7; TRBD1 might be the D (5 bases). V was shortened by 0 bases and J by 0 bases, with 7 bases between the two germline ends. The CDR3 covers 14 residues. Germline-derived CDR1 and CDR2 are SGHDT and YYEEEE. CDR3 sequence: CASSLGQNSYEQYF. In nucleotides, the CDR3 is TGTGCCAGCAGCTTGGGACAGAACTCCTACGAGCAGTACTTC.

The gene calls are TRBV5-6 and TRBJ1-5, with D possibly matching TRBD1 (5 bases). The CDR3 runs 15 residues. Germline CDR1 reads SGHDT; CDR2 reads YYEEEE. V was cut by 4 bases and J by 1 base, with 12 bases left in between. DNA of the CDR3: TGTGCCAGCAGCACCCTGACAGACAGCAATCAGCCCCAGCATTTT. Translating gives CASSTLTDSNQPQHF.

In this sample, this clone turned up a few times. This CDR3 reads CASSSRTGLSGNTIYF. The CDR3 nucleotides read TGTGCCAGCAGTTCCCGGACAGGGCTCTCTGGAAACACCATATATTTT. The V and J genes are TRBV6-5 and TRBJ1-3, with TRBD1 matching 8 bases. This CDR3 is built from 16 residues. With 4 bases clipped from V and 0 bases from J, the junction kept 5 bases outside the gene matches. Germline CDR1 reads MNHEY; CDR2 reads SVGAGI.

This sequence joins TRBV15 and TRBJ2-7; possibly TRBD1 or TRBD2 for D (7 bases each). The V and J ends lost 4 bases and 2 bases respectively, with 15 bases between them. CDR3 length equals 15 residues. Looked up from germline, CDR1 is LNHNV and CDR2 is YYDKDF (reference sequence). CDR3 coding DNA: TGTGCCACCAGCAATAGGGCAGGGGGGGCCTACGAGCAGTACTTC. Translation gives CATSNRAGGAYEQYF.

The rearrangement links TRBV5-1 to TRBJ2-3, with D possibly matching TRBD1 (5 bases). The germline V and J ends were trimmed by 4 bases and 10 bases, with 13 bases remaining between them. This CDR3 contains 12 residues. Germline V gene sequence: CDR1 SGHRS, CDR2 YFSETQ. DNA of the CDR3: TGCGCCAGCAGCCCAGGGTCCACGGCGCAGTATTTT. Translated, it gives CASSPGSTAQYF.

With regard to this clone: A junction boundary mismatches the germline segment, possibly from a read error. V gene TRBV7-7 combines with J gene TRBJ2-2; D may match TRBD1 or TRBD2 (5 bases each). The CDR3 is made up of 15 amino acids. Germline CDR1 and CDR2: SSHAT and FNYEAQ (reference sequence). The CDR3 loop is CASSFQGDDTGELFF. The CDR3, as DNA: TGTGCTAGCAGCTTCCAGGGAGATGACACCGGGGAGCTGTTTTTT.

This chain joins TRBV2 and TRBJ2-2, with 8 bases lining up with TRBD1. J lost 3 bases, V lost 6 bases, and 6 bases had no gene match. CDR1 is SNHLY, CDR2 FYNNEI, per germline. The CDR3 is 15 residues long. CDR3 nucleotide sequence: TGTGCCAGCAGCGCTTTGGACAGGGACACCGGGGAGCTGTTTTTT. The encoded protein is CASSALDRDTGELFF.

This clone was seen a handful of times. The rearrangement joins TRBV28 to TRBJ1-1; maybe TRBD1 (5 bases). CDR3 length equals 14 residues. The germline V gene has CDR1 MDHEN and CDR2 SYDVKM. V lost 4 bases and J 1 base, leaving 10 bases between the germline ends. CDR3 DNA: TGTGCCAGCAGTTGGGGCCGGGGGAACACTGAAGCTTTCTTT. Encoded protein: CASSWGRGNTEAFF.

Only one count was recorded for this clone. The V gene is TRBV29-1, the J gene TRBJ2-2; the match to TRBD1 covers 9 bases. The junction had 8 bases not matched to a gene; V was cut back by 5 bases and J by 4 bases. The V gene's germline CDR1 is SQVTM and CDR2 ANQGSEA. The length of the CDR3 is 15 residues. For the CDR3, the DNA is TGCAGCGTTAAAACAGGGGGCCCCTCCACCGGGGAGCTGTTTTTT. As protein: CSVKTGGPSTGELFF.

This clone was seen once. This chain uses TRBV7-2 with TRBJ2-2; 11 bases line up with TRBD2. Per germline, CDR1 SGHTA and CDR2 FQGNSA. This CDR3 has 16 amino acids. Germline trimming cut 5 bases from V and 7 bases from J; bases unmatched to any gene: 9. CDR3 DNA: TGTGCCAGCAGCCAGCAGCCCACTAGCGGGGGCGGGGAGCTGTTTTTT. Its protein product is CASSQQPTSGGGELFF. The full variable domain, with the rest looked up from reference TRBV7-2 and TRBJ2-2, is GAGVSQSPSNKVTEKGKDVELRCDPISGHTALYWYRQSLGQGLEFLIYFQGNSAPDKSGLPSDRFSAERTGGSVSTLTIQRTQQEDSAVYLCASSQQPTSGGGELFFGEGSRLTVL.

The CDR3 region has the DNA TGCGCCAGCAGTGGACAGGGCGATCCCGGGGAGCTGTTTTTT. It is translated as CASSGQGDPGELFF. This chain links TRBV10-2 with TRBJ2-2; TRBD1 aligns across 7 bases. The CDR3 has 14 residues. Germline lookup yields CDR1 WSHSY and CDR2 SAAADI. The V segment lost 4 bases and the J segment 6 bases; nucleotides outside the gene matches: 5.

The rearrangement links TRBV28 to TRBJ1-4, with 8 bases matching TRBD1. V trimming: 5 bases; J trimming: 11 bases; junction bases outside the gene matches: 1. The CDR3 has 11 residues. CDR1 is MDHEN, CDR2 SYDVKM, per germline. The CDR3 here is CASSRDRKLFF. CDR3 DNA: TGTGCCAGCAGTAGGGACAGGAAACTGTTTTTT.

The CDR3 region is CASRTDRGNTIYF. CDR3 sequence (DNA): TGTGCCAGTAGGACGGACAGGGGAAACACCATATATTTT. V usage is TRBV19 and J usage is TRBJ1-3, with 7 bases lining up with TRBD1. V was pared by 6 bases and J by 4 bases, with 3 bases of the junction left unmatched. The CDR3 spans 13 residues. The germline V gene encodes CDR1 LNHDA and CDR2 SQIVND (reference sequence).

The V call is TRBV6-1, the J call TRBJ1-3; tentative D call: TRBD1 (5 bases). The CDR3 sequence is 15 residues long. Trimming took 5 bases from V and 0 from J, leaving 11 bases between them. The germline gives CDR1 MNHNS, CDR2 SASEGT. In nucleotides, the CDR3 is TGTGCCAGCAGTCGGGCGGGGCCCTCTGGAAACACCATATATTTT. Translated: CASSRAGPSGNTIYF.

The chain has TRBV15 and TRBJ2-7, with 14 positions matching TRBD2. The CDR3 contains 16 residues. The V gene end was trimmed by 1 base and the J gene end by 2 bases; junction bases not matched to a gene: 1. CDR1 is LNHNV and CDR2 is YYDKDF in the germline V gene (reference sequence). The CDR3 protein is CATSRGTSGRPYEQYF. The CDR3 DNA reads TGTGCCACCAGCAGAGGGACTAGCGGGAGGCCCTACGAGCAGTACTTC. Looking up the rest from reference TRBV15 and TRBJ2-7 gives the full variable domain: DAMVIQNPRYQVTQFGKPVTLSCSQTLNHNVMYWYQQKSSQAPKLLFHYYDKDFNNEADTPDNFQSRRPNTSFCFLDIRSPGLGDTAMYLCATSRGTSGRPYEQYFGPGTRLTVT.

The gene calls are TRBV6-1 and TRBJ1-5; D is perhaps TRBD1 (5 bases). The CDR3 contains 14 residues. The V end lost 1 base, the J end lost 5 bases, and 9 bases lay between the germline ends. Germline V gene data show CDR1 as MNHNS and CDR2 as SASEGT. The DNA of the CDR3 is TGTGCCAGCAGTGAAGGGGGGGATTATCAGCCCCAGCATTTT. Translated, it gives CASSEGGDYQPQHF.

The rearrangement joins TRBV2 to TRBJ2-7; 8 bases match TRBD1. With V trimmed by 5 bases and J by 3 bases, 3 bases remained unmatched. The germline V gene encodes CDR1 SNHLY and CDR2 FYNNEI. The CDR3 covers 13 residues. CDR3 region: CASSSDRVYEQYF. Written as DNA, the CDR3 is TGTGCCAGCAGTTCGGACAGGGTCTACGAGCAGTACTTC.